This entry lists 28 T cell receptor beta chains sequenced from one sample in a study of T cells in women clearing cervical HPV infection. Produced via immunoSEQ multiplex PCR; TCRdb's table is partial and in-frame only. The specimen's table records 36,000 or so clones. The specimen was blood buffy coat. The receptors were gathered from a woman between 18 and 70 years old with a cervical HPV16 infection that either progressed to CIN3+ or cleared (not recorded which).

Remarks on this clone: The read ends 3 residues before the CDR3 terminus; that terminus is restored from the germline J gene. The genes are TRBV7-9 and TRBJ2-3, with TRBD1 identical over 7 bases. This CDR3 spans 14 amino acids. CDR1 and CDR2 (germline): SEHNR, FQNEAQ (reference sequence). Incomplete CDR3 DNA: TGTGCCAGCAGCGCACAGGGGTTCGGGGAGACG. This translates into CASSAQGFGET. The full CDR3 reads CASSAQGFGETQYF. The full variable domain, rest sourced from reference TRBV7-9 and TRBJ2-3, is DTGVSQNPRHKITKRGQNVTFRCDPISEHNRLYWYRQTLGQGPEFLTYFQNEAQLEKSRLLSDRFSAERPKGSFSTLEIQRTEQGDSAMYLCASSAQGFGETQYFGPGTRLTVL.

As to this clone: The read gets to within 3 residues of the CDR3 end, and the germline J gene fills in the rest. The chain joins TRBV7-3 to TRBJ2-3, with TRBD2 matching 8 bases. The CDR3 has 15 residues. With 4 bases clipped from V and 4 bases from J, the junction kept 7 bases outside the gene matches. Per germline, CDR1 SGHTA and CDR2 FQGTGA. The DNA read from the CDR3 is TGTGCCAGCAGCTCAAGCGGGGGTCTCGCAGATACG. Translating gives CASSSSGGLADT. The complete CDR3 sequence is CASSSSGGLADTQYF.

Comment on this clone: The CDR3 end falls 3 residues outside the read, so it is completed with the germline J gene. The rearrangement joins TRBV9 to TRBJ1-2; possibly TRBD1 for D (6 bases). The V gene's germline CDR1 is SGDLS and CDR2 YYNGEE. The CDR3 is 15 amino acids. The sequenced CDR3 bases are TGTGCCAGCAGCCCAGGGGAGGACATCCGCCAAAGC. It is translated as CASSPGEDIRQS. The full CDR3 protein reads CASSPGEDIRQSYTF.

With regard to this clone: The junction and the germline gene differ at one end; a read error may be behind it. The observed sequence ends 3 residues before the CDR3 terminus, with the missing tail filled in from the germline J gene. The chain uses TRBV4-2 and TRBJ1-1, with a possible D match to TRBD1 (6 bases). The germline gives CDR1 LGHNA, CDR2 YNFKEQ. The CDR3 consists of 14 residues. This CDR3 is CASSQGGLNTEAFF. The CDR3 bases that were read are TGCGCCAGCAGCCAAGGGGGGCTGAACACTGAA.

With respect to this clone: The read halts 3 residues ahead of the CDR3 end, with the missing end drawn from the germline J gene. The chain has TRBV5-1 and TRBJ2-2; 11 bases match TRBD2. Germline V gene sequence: CDR1 SGHRS, CDR2 YFSETQ. This CDR3 is built from 17 residues. Trimming cost V 0 bases and J 3 bases; bases outside gene matches: 4. CDR3 amino acids: CASSLATSGGDTGELFF. The DNA read from the CDR3 is TGCGCCAGCAGCTTGGCCACTAGCGGGGGAGACACCGGGGAG.

On this clone: The read terminates 3 residues ahead of where the CDR3 ends, so the germline J gene completes it. This CDR3 is also generated by other DNA sequences in the sample. J is TRBJ2-4 and V is TRBV12-3 or TRBV12-4; D possibly corresponds to TRBD1 (6 bases). This CDR3 region has 14 residues. V was shortened by 6 bases and J by 5 bases, with 14 bases between the two germline ends. CDR3 loop: CASSFPGVENIQYF. CDR3 DNA, as far as it was read: TGTGCCAGCAGCTTCCCAGGGGTGGAAAACATT.

With regard to this clone: The read stops 3 residues short of the end of the CDR3; the missing end is completed from the germline J gene. The same CDR3 arises from other DNA sequences in this sample as well. The genes are TRBV19 and TRBJ2-7, with TRBD2 identical over 12 bases. The V segment lost 6 bases and the J segment 5 bases; nucleotides outside the gene matches: 5. Germline-derived CDR1 and CDR2 are LNHDA and SQIVND (reference sequence). CDR3 length: 14 amino acids. The CDR3 DNA, read in part, is TGTGCCAGTAGAGATCGACTAGCGGGGGACGAG. It codes for CASRDRLAGDE. The full-length CDR3 reads as CASRDRLAGDEQYF.

With regard to this clone: The read comes to an end 3 residues before the CDR3 does, leaving the germline J gene to fill in the end. The rearrangement joins TRBV28 to TRBJ1-1, with 9 bases matching TRBD1. This CDR3 contains 15 residues. Germline V lookup: CDR1 MDHEN, CDR2 SYDVKM. The V and J ends lost 4 bases and 7 bases, in that order; junction bases with no gene match: 10. The CDR3 sequence: CASSSPGQGMHEAFF. CDR3 bases read: TGTGCCAGCAGTTCCCCGGGACAGGGAATGCATGAA.

With respect to this clone: With the read ending 3 residues before the CDR3 end, the germline J gene is used to fill in that end. The chain has TRBV12-3 or TRBV12-4 and TRBJ2-1, with D perhaps matching TRBD2 (6 bases). The CDR3 loop spans 13 amino acids. Trimming pared 5 bases from V and 9 bases from J, leaving 14 bases between. The DNA read from the CDR3 is TGTGCCAGCAGTCTCGGGACTCCCAGTGAG. Translating gives CASSLGTPSE. The entire CDR3 sequence reads CASSLGTPSEQFF.

Concerning this clone itself: With the read ending 3 residues before the CDR3 end, the germline J gene is used to fill in that end. The chain couples TRBV19 to TRBJ2-7; D perhaps matches TRBD2 (6 bases). Germline CDR1 and CDR2: LNHDA and SQIVND (reference sequence). The CDR3 runs to 16 residues. Trimming shortened V by 7 bases and J by 6 bases, and 25 bases separated the two germline ends. CDR3 DNA (partial): TGTGCCAGTACGACAAAAGACATGGCGGGGTGGAGCGAG. This codes for CASTTKDMAGWSE. The entire CDR3 sequence reads CASTTKDMAGWSEQYF.

As to this clone: The read gets to within 3 residues of the CDR3 end, and the germline J gene fills in the rest. The gene calls are TRBV2 and TRBJ2-7; D may be TRBD1 (5 bases). This CDR3 comprises 13 residues. The germline V gene encodes CDR1 SNHLY and CDR2 FYNNEI. Trimming pared 2 bases from V and 2 bases from J, leaving 7 bases between. CDR3 sequence reads: CASSERQTYEQYF. The CDR3 DNA, read in part, is TGTGCCAGCAGTGAAAGACAGACCTACGAG. The full variable domain, with the rest looked up from reference TRBV2 and TRBJ2-7, is EPEVTQTPSHQVTQMGQEVILRCVPISNHLYFYWYRQILGQKVEFLVSFYNNEISEKSEIFDDQFSVERPDGSNFTLKIRSTKLEDSAMYFCASSERQTYEQYFGPGTRLTVT.

Comments on this clone: The read gets to within 3 residues of the CDR3 end, and the germline J gene fills in the rest. V usage is TRBV18 and J usage is TRBJ2-4, with 8 bases identical to TRBD1. Germline lookup yields CDR1 KGHSH and CDR2 LQKENI. The CDR3 is made up of 15 amino acids. The CDR3 protein is CASSPRSQGASGQYF. Partial CDR3 DNA: TGTGCCAGCTCACCTCGTTCTCAGGGGGCTAGTGGT.

A remark on this clone: The CDR3 end lies 3 residues beyond the end of the read and is filled in from the germline J gene. The chain employs TRBV18 and TRBJ1-2; 7 bases agree with TRBD1. Germline lookup yields CDR1 KGHSH and CDR2 LQKENI. The CDR3 spans 14 residues. The covered CDR3 bases are TGTGCCAGCTCACCACCAGTCGACAGGGACATC. Amino acids: CASSPPVDRDI. Given in full, the CDR3 is CASSPPVDRDIYTF.

This CDR3 is CSALDDSKETQYF. Partial CDR3 DNA: TGCAGTGCCCTCGATGATAGCAAAGAGACG. V and J are TRBV20-1 and TRBJ2-3; D is unclear. The read terminates 3 residues ahead of where the CDR3 ends, so the germline J gene completes it. Looked up from germline, CDR1 is DFQATT and CDR2 is SNEGSKA (reference sequence). CDR3 size: 13 residues.

With regard to this clone: Read coverage stops 3 residues before the CDR3 terminus; the germline J gene supplies the remainder. The genes are TRBV7-9 and TRBJ1-2, with D possibly being TRBD1 (5 bases). The CDR3 extends over 15 amino acids. CDR1 is SEHNR, CDR2 FQNEAQ, per germline (reference sequence). The CDR3 region is CASSSISIPTDTYTF. CDR3 DNA, as far as it was read: TGTGCCAGCAGCTCCATCAGCATACCGACAGATACC.

A word on this clone: The junction shows a germline mismatch at one end, possibly a read error. The CDR3 end lies 3 residues beyond the end of the read and is filled in from the germline J gene. The identical CDR3 is also encoded by other nucleotide sequences in the sample. The rearrangement uses TRBV19 and TRBJ1-3; 8 bases align to TRBD1. The CDR3 totals 15 residues. Germline assignment: CDR1 LNHDA and CDR2 SQIVND (reference sequence). The CDR3 reads CASSGGTGSGNTIYF. The CDR3 DNA, read in part, is TGTGCCAGTAGTGGCGGGACAGGCTCTGGAAACACT.

This clone shows up as medium-sized by frequency. The read finishes 3 residues shy of the CDR3 end, and the germline J gene is used to complete it. The genes are TRBV7-2 and TRBJ2-1; TRBD2 might be the D (5 bases). This CDR3 spans 15 amino acids. V was cut by 5 bases and J by 5 bases, with 16 bases left in between. Germline CDR1 and CDR2: SGHTA and FQGNSA. The sequenced CDR3 bases are TGTGCCAGCAGCCCCCCGGGGTCAACTAACAATGAG. Translation: CASSPPGSTNNE. The whole CDR3 sequence reads CASSPPGSTNNEQFF. Full variable domain (remainder filled in from reference TRBV7-2 and TRBJ2-1): GAGVSQSPSNKVTEKGKDVELRCDPISGHTALYWYRQSLGQGLEFLIYFQGNSAPDKSGLPSDRFSAERTGGSVSTLTIQRTQQEDSAVYLCASSPPGSTNNEQFFGPGTRLTVL.

Concerning this clone itself: The DNA ends 3 residues before the CDR3 does, and the rest of the CDR3 is filled in from the germline J gene. The chain uses TRBV7-6 and TRBJ1-3; the match to TRBD1 covers 8 bases. The CDR3 is 15 residues long. V dropped 4 bases and J dropped 0; count of bases not matched to a gene: 2. Germline CDR1 is SGHVS and CDR2 is FNYEAQ. CDR3 DNA (partial): TGTGCCAGCAGCTCAGGGACAGGCTCTGGAAACACC. Residues: CASSSGTGSGNT. In full, the CDR3 is CASSSGTGSGNTIYF.

Worth noting for this clone: The read terminates 3 residues ahead of where the CDR3 ends, so the germline J gene completes it. This rearrangement joins TRBV11-2 to TRBJ2-1; 11 bases map to TRBD2. The CDR3 extends over 15 amino acids. Trimming removed 5 bases from V and 4 bases from J; junction bases left unmatched: 4. Per the germline V gene, CDR1 is SGHAT and CDR2 is FQNNGV. The CDR3 loop is CASSQTSGGYNEQFF. Partial CDR3 DNA: TGTGCCAGCAGCCAAACTAGCGGGGGTTACAATGAG.

The DNA read from the CDR3 is TGTGCCAGCAGACAGACAGGGCAAGGCGAAAAG. Protein: CASRQTGQGEK. Given in full, the CDR3 is CASRQTGQGEKLFF. The chain joins TRBV7-9 to TRBJ2-2; 7 positions agree with TRBD1. The read stops 3 residues short of the end of the CDR3; the missing end is completed from the germline J gene. The CDR3 loop spans 14 amino acids. Germline CDR1 is SEHNR and CDR2 is FQNEAQ (reference sequence).

A note on this clone: The sequenced fragment ends 3 residues before the CDR3 boundary, so the rest is inferred from the germline J gene. V gene TRBV12-3 or TRBV12-4 combines with J gene TRBJ2-3, with unresolved D. V was clipped by 5 bases and J by 3 bases, with 3 bases between them. The length of the CDR3 is 11 residues. The CDR3 spells CASSRTDTQYF. The CDR3 DNA, read in part, is TGTGCCAGCAGTAGGACAGATACG.

In the case of this clone: The observed sequence ends 3 residues before the CDR3 terminus, with the missing tail filled in from the germline J gene. V is TRBV2 and J is TRBJ1-1; 7 bases fit TRBD1. The CDR3 has 14 residues. The germline V gene encodes CDR1 SNHLY and CDR2 FYNNEI. This chain's CDR3 is CASNRQGIAETAFF. CDR3 DNA, as far as it was read: TGTGCCAGCAATCGACAGGGAATAGCAGAGACA. Drawing the rest from reference TRBV2 and TRBJ1-1, the complete variable domain is EPEVTQTPSHQVTQMGQEVILRCVPISNHLYFYWYRQILGQKVEFLVSFYNNEISEKSEIFDDQFSVERPDGSNFTLKIRSTKLEDSAMYFCASNRQGIAETAFFGQGTRLTVV.

Turning to this clone: The read gets to within 3 residues of the CDR3 end, and the germline J gene fills in the rest. V usage is TRBV19 and J usage is TRBJ1-2; 7 bases are a match to TRBD1. This CDR3 spans 15 amino acids. Trimming cost V 5 bases and J 2 bases; bases outside gene matches: 8. Germline lookup yields CDR1 LNHDA and CDR2 SQIVND (reference sequence). CDR3 bases read: TGTGCCAGTAGTCCCGGGACAGCGATAAACTATGGC. It codes for CASSPGTAINYG. In full, the CDR3 is CASSPGTAINYGYTF.

Concerning this clone itself: The missing CDR3 end, 3 residues past where the read stops, is filled in from the germline J gene. The J gene is TRBJ2-3, the V gene TRBV7-9, with TRBD1 identical over 8 bases. The CDR3 consists of 12 residues. Germline CDR1 SEHNR, CDR2 FQNEAQ (reference sequence). The sequenced CDR3 bases are TGTGCCACCCGACAGGGGCAAGAGACG. It yields the protein CATRQGQET. The complete CDR3 protein is CATRQGQETQYF.

With respect to this clone: The read halts 3 residues ahead of the CDR3 end, with the missing end drawn from the germline J gene. The chain employs TRBV28 and TRBJ2-7, with 10 bases fitting TRBD2. In germline, CDR1 is MDHEN, CDR2 SYDVKM. CDR3 size: 16 residues. J gave up 2 bases and V 5 bases, and 9 bases lay outside the gene matches. The covered CDR3 bases are TGTGCCAGCAGTATTAAGCGGGGGGGCTATACCTACGAG. Translated: CASSIKRGGYTYE. The CDR3 as a whole reads CASSIKRGGYTYEQYF. Full variable domain (remainder filled in from reference TRBV28 and TRBJ2-7): DVKVTQSSRYLVKRTGEKVFLECVQDMDHENMFWYRQDPGLGLRLIYFSYDVKMKEKGDIPEGYSVSREKKERFSLILESASTNQTSMYLCASSIKRGGYTYEQYFGPGTRLTVT.

With respect to this clone: Sequencing ends 3 residues short of the CDR3 end; the germline J gene provides the rest. This chain joins TRBV30 and TRBJ2-1; tentative D call: TRBD1 (5 bases). Germline V gives CDR1 GTSNPN, CDR2 SVGIG (reference sequence). The CDR3 totals 13 residues. The part of the CDR3 DNA that was read is TGTCCCTATGACAGTATCTACTACAATGAG. Translation: CPYDSIYYNE. The full-length CDR3 reads as CPYDSIYYNEQFF.

CDR3 DNA (partial): TGCGCCAGCAGCTTGGGGGCCGACAGGGGGCAATCTGAA. It is translated as CASSLGADRGQSE. In full, the CDR3 is CASSLGADRGQSEAFF. The V call is TRBV5-1, the J call TRBJ1-1; TRBD1 matches 10 bases. The CDR3 goes on 3 residues after the read ends, and that part is filled in from the germline J gene. Per germline, CDR1 SGHRS and CDR2 YFSETQ. CDR3 length: 16 amino acids. V lost 0 bases to trimming and J lost 6 bases; unmatched junction nucleotides: 8.

Comments on this clone: The read ends 3 residues before the CDR3 terminus; that terminus is restored from the germline J gene. The chain uses TRBV5-1 and TRBJ2-7; 9 bases match TRBD1. Germline V gene lookup returns CDR1 SGHRS and CDR2 YFSETQ. Trimming removed 4 bases from V and 4 bases from J; junction bases left unmatched: 9. This CDR3 contains 15 residues. CDR3 DNA (partial): TGCGCCAGCAGCGAGGACAGGGGAGTCCCTTACGAG. Its protein product is CASSEDRGVPYE. The entire CDR3 sequence reads CASSEDRGVPYEQYF.